The sequence of this T cell receptor (beta chain) was determined in a study of blood T cell repertoires in COVID-19. For the study at large: Sites in the United States, Italy and Spain provided acute and convalescent COVID-19 samples. PBMCs, B-cell-depleted T cells, or T cells were the source of the cDNA or gDNA that made up the material.

Unmatched junction bases numbered 11, after V lost 0 bases and J lost 4 bases. The CDR3 contains 18 residues. The germline V gene encodes CDR1 SGDLS and CDR2 YYNGEE. Per the original data handling: Quantification of nucleated cells was approximated via reference gene primer amplification. Method: immunoSEQ multiplex PCR; TCRdb's copy keeps in-frame clones and lacks some. Clone size and the V and J calls come from that table; the DNA yielded D and trimming. Altogether 60,000 to 80,000 clones are present, 85% being singletons, with the ten largest covering about 23%. The chain combines TRBV9 with TRBJ2-5, with 11 bases matching TRBD2. The TCR originated in a man aged 45-60 years with acute or convalescent COVID-19. Sequencing was performed on peripheral blood. In DNA form, the CDR3 reads TGTGCCAGCAGCGTAGGCCCCTATAGCGGGGGGGCAGGAGAGACCCAGTACTTC. Its translation: CASSVGPYSGGAGETQYF. The complete variable domain, with remaining parts taken from reference TRBV9 and TRBJ2-5, reads DSGVTQTPKHLITATGQRVTLRCSPRSGDLSVYWYQQSLDQGLQFLIQYYNGEERAKGNILERFSAQQFPDLHSELNLSSLELGDSALYFCASSVGPYSGGAGETQYFGPGTRLLVL.